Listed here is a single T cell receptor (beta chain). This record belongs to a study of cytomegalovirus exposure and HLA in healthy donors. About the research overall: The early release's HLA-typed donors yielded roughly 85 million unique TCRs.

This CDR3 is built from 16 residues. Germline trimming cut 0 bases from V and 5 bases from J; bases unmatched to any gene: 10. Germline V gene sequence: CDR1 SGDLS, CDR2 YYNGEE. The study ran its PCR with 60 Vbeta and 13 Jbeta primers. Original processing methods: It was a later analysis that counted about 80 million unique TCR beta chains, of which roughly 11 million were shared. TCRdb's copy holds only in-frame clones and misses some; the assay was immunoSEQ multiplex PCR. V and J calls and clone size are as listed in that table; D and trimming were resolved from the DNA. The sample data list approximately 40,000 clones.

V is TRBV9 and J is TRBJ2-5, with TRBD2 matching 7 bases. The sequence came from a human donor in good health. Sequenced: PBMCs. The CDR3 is CASSVAYGGKGETQYF. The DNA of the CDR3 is TGTGCCAGCAGCGTAGCTTACGGGGGGAAGGGGGAGACCCAGTACTTC.